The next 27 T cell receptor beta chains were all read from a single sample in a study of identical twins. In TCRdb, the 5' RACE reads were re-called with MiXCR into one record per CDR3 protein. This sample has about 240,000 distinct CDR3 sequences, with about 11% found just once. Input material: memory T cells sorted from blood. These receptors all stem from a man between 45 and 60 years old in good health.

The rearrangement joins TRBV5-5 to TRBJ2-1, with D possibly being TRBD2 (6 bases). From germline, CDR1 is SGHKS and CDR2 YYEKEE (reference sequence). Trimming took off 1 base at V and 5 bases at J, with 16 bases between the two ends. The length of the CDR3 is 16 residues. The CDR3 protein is CASSLTWPSANNEQFF. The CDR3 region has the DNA TGTGCCAGCAGCTTGACCTGGCCTAGCGCTAACAATGAGCAGTTCTTC.

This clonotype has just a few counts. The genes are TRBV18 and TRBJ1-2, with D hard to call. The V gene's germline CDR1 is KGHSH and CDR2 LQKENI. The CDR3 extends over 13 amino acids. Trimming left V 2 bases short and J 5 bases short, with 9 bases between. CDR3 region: CASSPYSEYGYTF. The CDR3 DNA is TGTGCCAGCTCACCATACTCGGAATATGGCTACACCTTC.

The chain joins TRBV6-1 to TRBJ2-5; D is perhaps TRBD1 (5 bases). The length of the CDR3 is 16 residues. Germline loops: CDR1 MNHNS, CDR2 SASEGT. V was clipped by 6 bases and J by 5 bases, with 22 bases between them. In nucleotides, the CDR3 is TGTGCCAGCAGCTCCGGACAAGAAAGAATAACGGAGACCCAGTACTTC. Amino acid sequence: CASSSGQERITETQYF.

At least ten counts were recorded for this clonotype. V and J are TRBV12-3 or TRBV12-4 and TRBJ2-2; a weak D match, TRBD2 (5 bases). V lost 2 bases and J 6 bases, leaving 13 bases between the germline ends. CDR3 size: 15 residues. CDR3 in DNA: TGTGCCAGCAGTTTAATGACTACCGGTCCCGGGGAGCTGTTTTTT. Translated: CASSLMTTGPGELFF.

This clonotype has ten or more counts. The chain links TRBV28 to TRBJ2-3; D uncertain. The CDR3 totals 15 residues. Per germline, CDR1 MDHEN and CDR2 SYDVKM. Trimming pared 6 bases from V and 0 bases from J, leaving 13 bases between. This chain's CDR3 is CASSRLVGSTDTQYF. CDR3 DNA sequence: TGTGCCAGCAGCCGTCTGGTGGGGAGCACAGATACGCAGTATTTT. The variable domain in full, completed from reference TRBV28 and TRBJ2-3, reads DVKVTQSSRYLVKRTGEKVFLECVQDMDHENMFWYRQDPGLGLRLIYFSYDVKMKEKGDIPEGYSVSREKKERFSLILESASTNQTSMYLCASSRLVGSTDTQYFGPGTRLTVL.

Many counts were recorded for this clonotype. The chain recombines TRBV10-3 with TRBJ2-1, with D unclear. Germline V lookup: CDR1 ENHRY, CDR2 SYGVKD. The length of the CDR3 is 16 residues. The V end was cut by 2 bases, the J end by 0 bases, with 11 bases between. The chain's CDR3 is CAISEPSGFSYNEQFF. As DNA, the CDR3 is TGTGCCATCAGTGAGCCTAGTGGCTTCTCCTACAATGAGCAGTTCTTC.

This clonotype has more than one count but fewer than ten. CDR3: CASSPQYRGKEDEQFF. The CDR3 DNA is TGTGCCAGCAGTCCCCAATACAGGGGCAAAGAAGATGAGCAGTTCTTC. The rearrangement uses TRBV6-1 and TRBJ2-1; 7 bases are a match to TRBD1. Unmatched junction bases numbered 15, after V lost 5 bases and J lost 8 bases. The CDR3 is 16 residues long. From germline, CDR1 is MNHNS and CDR2 SASEGT.

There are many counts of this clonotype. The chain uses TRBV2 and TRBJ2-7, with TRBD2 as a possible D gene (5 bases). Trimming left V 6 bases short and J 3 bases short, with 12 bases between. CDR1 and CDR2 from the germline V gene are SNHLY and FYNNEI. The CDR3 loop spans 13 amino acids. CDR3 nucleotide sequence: TGTGCCAGCAGCTACGGAGGAAACTACGAGCAGTACTTC. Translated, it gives CASSYGGNYEQYF.

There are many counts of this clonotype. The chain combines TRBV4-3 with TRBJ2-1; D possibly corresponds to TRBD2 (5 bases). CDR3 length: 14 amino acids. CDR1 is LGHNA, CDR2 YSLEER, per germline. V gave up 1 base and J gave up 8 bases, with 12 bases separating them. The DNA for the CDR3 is TGCGCCAGCAGCCAAGTTTCGGGAAATCATGAGCAGTTCTTC. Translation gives CASSQVSGNHEQFF.

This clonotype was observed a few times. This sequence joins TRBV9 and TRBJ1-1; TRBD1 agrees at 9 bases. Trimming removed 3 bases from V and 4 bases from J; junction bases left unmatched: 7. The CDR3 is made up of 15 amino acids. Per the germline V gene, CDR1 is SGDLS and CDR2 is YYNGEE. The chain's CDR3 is CASSALTGGGTEAFF. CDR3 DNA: TGTGCCAGCAGCGCATTGACAGGGGGTGGCACTGAAGCTTTCTTT.

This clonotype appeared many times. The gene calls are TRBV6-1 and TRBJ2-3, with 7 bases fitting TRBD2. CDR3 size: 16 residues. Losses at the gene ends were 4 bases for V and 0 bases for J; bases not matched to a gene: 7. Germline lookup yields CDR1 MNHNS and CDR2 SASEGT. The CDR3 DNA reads TGTGCCAGCAGTGTGGTAGCGGGTCCTAGCACAGATACGCAGTATTTT. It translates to CASSVVAGPSTDTQYF.

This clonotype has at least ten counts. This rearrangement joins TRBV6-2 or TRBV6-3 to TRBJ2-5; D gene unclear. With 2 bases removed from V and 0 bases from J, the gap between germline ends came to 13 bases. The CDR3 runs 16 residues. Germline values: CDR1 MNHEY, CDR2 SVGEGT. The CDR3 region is CASSYHEETYQETQYF. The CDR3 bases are TGTGCCAGCAGTTACCATGAGGAGACCTACCAAGAGACCCAGTACTTC.

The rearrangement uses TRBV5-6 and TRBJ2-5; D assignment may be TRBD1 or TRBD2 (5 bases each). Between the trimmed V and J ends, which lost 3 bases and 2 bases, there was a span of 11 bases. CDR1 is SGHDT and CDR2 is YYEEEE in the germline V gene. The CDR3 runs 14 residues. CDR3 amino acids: CASSSGRRQETQYF. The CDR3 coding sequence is TGTGCCAGCAGCTCGGGACGGAGGCAAGAGACCCAGTACTTC.

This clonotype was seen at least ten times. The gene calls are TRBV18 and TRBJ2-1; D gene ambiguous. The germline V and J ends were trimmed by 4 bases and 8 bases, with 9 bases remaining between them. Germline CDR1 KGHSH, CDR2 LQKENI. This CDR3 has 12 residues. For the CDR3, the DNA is TGTGCCAGCTCACATGGGATGGATGAGCAGTTCTTC. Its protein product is CASSHGMDEQFF.

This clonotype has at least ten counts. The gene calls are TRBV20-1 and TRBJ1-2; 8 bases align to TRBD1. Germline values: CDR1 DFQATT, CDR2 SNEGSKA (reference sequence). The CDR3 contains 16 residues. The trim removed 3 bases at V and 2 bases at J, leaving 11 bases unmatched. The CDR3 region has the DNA TGCAGTGCTAGTGGCGGATCCAGGGGGCGAAACTATGGCTACACCTTC. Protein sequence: CSASGGSRGRNYGYTF.

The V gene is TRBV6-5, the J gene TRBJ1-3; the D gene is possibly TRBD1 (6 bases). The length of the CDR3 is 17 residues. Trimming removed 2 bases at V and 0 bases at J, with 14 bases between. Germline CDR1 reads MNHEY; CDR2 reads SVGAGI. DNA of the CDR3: TGTGCCAGCAGTTACAAGGGGGGCTCATTCTCTGGAAACACCATATATTTT. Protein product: CASSYKGGSFSGNTIYF.

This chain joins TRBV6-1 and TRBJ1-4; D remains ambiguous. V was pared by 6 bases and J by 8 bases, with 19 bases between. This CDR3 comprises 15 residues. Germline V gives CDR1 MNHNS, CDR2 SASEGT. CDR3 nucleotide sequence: TGTGCCAGCAGAAGCCGAACGGGTCGAGTCGAAAAACTGTTTTTT. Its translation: CASRSRTGRVEKLFF.

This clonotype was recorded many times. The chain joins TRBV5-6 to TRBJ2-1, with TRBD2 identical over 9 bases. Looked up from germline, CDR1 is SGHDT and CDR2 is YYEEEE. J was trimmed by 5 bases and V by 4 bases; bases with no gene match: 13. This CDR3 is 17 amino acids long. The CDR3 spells CASSPGLAPFLHNEQFF. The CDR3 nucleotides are TGTGCCAGCAGCCCTGGACTAGCGCCATTCCTCCACAATGAGCAGTTCTTC.

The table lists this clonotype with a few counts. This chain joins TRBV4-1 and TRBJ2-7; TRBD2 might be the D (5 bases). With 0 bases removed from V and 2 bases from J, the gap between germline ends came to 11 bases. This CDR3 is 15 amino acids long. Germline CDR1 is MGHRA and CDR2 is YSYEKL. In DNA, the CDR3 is TGCGCCAGCAGCCAAGATTCGCGGGTCCCCTACGAGCAGTACTTC. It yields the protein CASSQDSRVPYEQYF.

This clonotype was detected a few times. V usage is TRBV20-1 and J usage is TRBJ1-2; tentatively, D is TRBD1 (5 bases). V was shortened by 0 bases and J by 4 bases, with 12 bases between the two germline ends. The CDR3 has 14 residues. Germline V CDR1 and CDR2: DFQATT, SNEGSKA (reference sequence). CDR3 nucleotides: TGCAGTGCTAGAGAACCCGGGGGTAGCTATGGCTACACCTTC. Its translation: CSAREPGGSYGYTF.

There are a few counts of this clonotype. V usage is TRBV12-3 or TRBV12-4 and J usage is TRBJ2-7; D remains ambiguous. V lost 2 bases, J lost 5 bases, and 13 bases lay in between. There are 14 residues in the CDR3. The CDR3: CASSLNAGVDEQYF. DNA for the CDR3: TGTGCCAGCAGTTTAAACGCTGGGGTCGACGAGCAGTACTTC.

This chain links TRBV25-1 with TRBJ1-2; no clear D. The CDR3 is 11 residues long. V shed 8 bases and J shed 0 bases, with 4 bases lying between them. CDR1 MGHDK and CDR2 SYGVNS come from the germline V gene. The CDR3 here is CASDSNYGYTF. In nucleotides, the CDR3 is TGTGCCAGCGACTCTAACTATGGCTACACCTTC.

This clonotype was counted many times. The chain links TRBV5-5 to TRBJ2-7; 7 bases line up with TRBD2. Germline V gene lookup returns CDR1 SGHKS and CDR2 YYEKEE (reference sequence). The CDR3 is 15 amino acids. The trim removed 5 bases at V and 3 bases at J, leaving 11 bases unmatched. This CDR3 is CASRIGSGLSYEQYF. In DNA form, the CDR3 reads TGTGCCAGCAGAATAGGGTCGGGACTAAGCTACGAGCAGTACTTC. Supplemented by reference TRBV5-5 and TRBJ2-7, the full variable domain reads DAGVTQSPTHLIKTRGQQVTLRCSPISGHKSVSWYQQVLGQGPQFIFQYYEKEERGRGNFPDRFSARQFPNYSSELNVNALLLGDSALYLCASRIGSGLSYEQYFGPGTRLTVT.

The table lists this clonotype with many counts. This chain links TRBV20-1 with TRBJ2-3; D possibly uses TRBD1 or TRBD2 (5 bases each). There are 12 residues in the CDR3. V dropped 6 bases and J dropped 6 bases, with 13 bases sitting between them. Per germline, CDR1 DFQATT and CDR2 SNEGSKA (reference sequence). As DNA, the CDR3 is TGCAGTGCCAGTCAGGGACCCGATACGCAGTATTTT. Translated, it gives CSASQGPDTQYF.

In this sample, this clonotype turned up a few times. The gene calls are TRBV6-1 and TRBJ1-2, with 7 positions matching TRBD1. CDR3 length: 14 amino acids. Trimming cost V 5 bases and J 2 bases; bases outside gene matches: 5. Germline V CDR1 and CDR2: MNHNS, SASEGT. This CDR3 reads CASSRQGENYGYTF. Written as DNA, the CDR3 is TGTGCCAGCAGTCGACAGGGAGAAAACTATGGCTACACCTTC.

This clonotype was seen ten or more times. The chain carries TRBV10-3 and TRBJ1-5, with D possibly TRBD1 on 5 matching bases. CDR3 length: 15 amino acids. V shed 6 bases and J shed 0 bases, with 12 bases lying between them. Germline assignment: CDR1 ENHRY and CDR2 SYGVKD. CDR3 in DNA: TGTGCCATCAGGGCGGGACGGAATAGCAATCAGCCCCAGCATTTT. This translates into CAIRAGRNSNQPQHF.

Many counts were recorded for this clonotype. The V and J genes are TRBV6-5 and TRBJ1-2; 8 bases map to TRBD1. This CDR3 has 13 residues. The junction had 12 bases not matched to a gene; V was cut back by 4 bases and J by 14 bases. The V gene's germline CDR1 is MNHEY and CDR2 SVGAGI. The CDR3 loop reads CASSSGQGPPETF. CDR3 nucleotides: TGTGCCAGCAGTTCCGGACAGGGCCCTCCTGAAACCTTC.